The rows below give T cell receptor beta chains drawn from one sample of a study of T cell repertoires in breast cancer. TCRdb re-derived calls from the emulsion pairing reads in MiXCR, one entry per CDR3 protein. This table has roughly 38,000 distinct CDR3 sequences, 45% appearing once. The specimen sequenced was CD8+ T cells. The source is a pool of human donors with breast cancer or a healthy control (not recorded which). Each CDR3 is given with its conserved first and last residue. A D gene is named only where the DNA matches it firmly. Clone size is given for some rows only: seen once, a few or many times, or a class if the clone is expanded.

V gene	J gene	clone size	D gene	CDR3 DNA	CDR3 protein
TRBV6-2/TRBV6-3	TRBJ2-1	.	.	TGTGCCAGCCAATCCGGGCTGCACTCCTACAATGAGCAGTTCTTC	CASQSGLHSYNEQFF
TRBV4-2	TRBJ2-1	.	.	TGTGCCAGCAGCCACGCCACTGGGACTCAGGGGAATGAGCAGTTCTTC	CASSHATGTQGNEQFF
TRBV6-1	TRBJ1-1	medium-sized	.	TGTGCCAGCAGAAACCCGGGGGGCCGCACTGAAGCTTTCTTT	CASRNPGGRTEAFF
TRBV7-9	TRBJ2-7	.	.	TGTGCCAGCAGCTTAGACGAGTACGAGCAGTACTTC	CASSLDEYEQYF
TRBV7-9	TRBJ2-2	.	.	TGTGCCAGCAGCTTAGTCCGCCCCGCAGGGTCCGGGGAGCTGTTTTTT	CASSLVRPAGSGELFF
TRBV20-1	TRBJ1-1	.	.	TGCAGTGCGATTCTGGGGGGATTCTCAATTGAAGCTTTCTTT	CSAILGGFSIEAFF
TRBV3-1	TRBJ1-6	few	.	TGTGCCAGCAGCCCCTCTGCGGTGGGTAATTCACCCCTCCACTTT	CASSPSAVGNSPLHF
TRBV27	TRBJ2-7	.	TRBD2	TGTGCCAGCAGTCTAACGACTAGCGGGAGGGCCCACGAGCAGTACTTC	CASSLTTSGRAHEQYF
TRBV6-5	TRBJ2-2	few	TRBD1	TGTGCCAGCCTTACTTATCGGACAGGGGGCACCGGGGAGCTGTTTTTT	CASLTYRTGGTGELFF
TRBV7-9	TRBJ1-1	few	.	TGTGCCAGCAGCTTAGTCACGGGGGCGCTGGGTAAGGCTTTCTTT	CASSLVTGALGKAFF
TRBV5-1	TRBJ1-1	.	TRBD1	TGCGCCAGCAGCTTGGAAGGGGGCCAGAACACTGAAGCTCTCTTT	CASSLEGGQNTEALF
TRBV7-9	TRBJ1-4	few	.	TGTGCCAGCAGCAACACAGGCTCGGTCGAAAAACTGTTTTTT	CASSNTGSVEKLFF
TRBV7-2	TRBJ2-1	few	.	TGTGCCAGCAGCTTAGGGGCCCGCTCCTACAATGAGCAGTTCTTC	CASSLGARSYNEQFF
TRBV24-1	TRBJ2-3	few	.	TGTGCCACCGGCTCCCAGAACGCAGATACGCAGTATTTT	CATGSQNADTQYF
TRBV3-1	TRBJ2-1	.	TRBD2	TGTGCCAGCACTCGGGGACACAGCGGGGGGCTCAATGAGCAGTTCTTC	CASTRGHSGGLNEQFF
TRBV29-1	TRBJ2-1	.	TRBD2	TGCAGCGTTAGCGGGGGGGTTTACAATGAGCAGTTCTTC	CSVSGGVYNEQFF
TRBV5-8	TRBJ2-1	.	.	TGTGCCAGCAGCCCCGACAGGTTCTACAATGAGCAGTTCTTC	CASSPDRFYNEQFF
TRBV27	TRBJ2-7	.	.	TGTGCCAGCAGTTTTTGGCAGGCGAGGGAGCAGTACTTC	CASSFWQAREQYF
TRBV6-1	TRBJ2-3	.	.	TGTGCCAGCAGTGAAAACAGGATAACAGATACGCAGTATTTT	CASSENRITDTQYF
TRBV20-1	TRBJ1-5	.	.	TGCAGTGCTAGAGATTCAGGGTTACAGCCCCAGCATTTT	CSARDSGLQPQHF
TRBV12-3/TRBV12-4	TRBJ2-1	few	TRBD1	TGTGCCAGCAGTTCGTCTGGACAGGGTATCTACAATGAGCAGTTCTTC	CASSSSGQGIYNEQFF
TRBV5-1	TRBJ2-7	.	.	TGCGCCAGCAGCTTGACAGGACCGAACTACGAGCAGTACTTC	CASSLTGPNYEQYF
TRBV20-1	TRBJ1-5	.	.	TGCAGTGCTAGAGGTCCCCTTGGGAATCAGCCCCAGCATTTT	CSARGPLGNQPQHF
TRBV7-9	TRBJ2-7	.	TRBD1	TGTGCCAGCAGCTTTGGACAGGGCCCCTACGAGCAGTACTTC	CASSFGQGPYEQYF
TRBV5-1	TRBJ1-4	.	.	TGCGCCAACAGTTACGGGAGCATGGGGGAAAAACTGTTTTTT	CANSYGSMGEKLFF
TRBV5-1	TRBJ2-7	.	.	TGCGCCAGCGGTGAGGGGGACTCCCACGAGCAGTACTTC	CASGEGDSHEQYF
TRBV2	TRBJ1-1	.	.	TGTGCCAGCAGGGTGCTGAGAGGCACGGGCATTGAAGCTTTCTTT	CASRVLRGTGIEAFF
TRBV7-2	TRBJ1-1	many	.	TGTGCCAGCAGCCTAGACGCAACCCGTAACACTGAAGCTTTCTTT	CASSLDATRNTEAFF
TRBV4-2	TRBJ2-7	.	TRBD1	TGTGCCAGCAGCCAAGTTTCAGGGGGCAGTGGCGAGCAGTACTTC	CASSQVSGGSGEQYF
TRBV18	TRBJ1-5	.	.	TGTGCCAGCTCACCAGGTTTGGATCAGCCCCAGCATTTT	CASSPGLDQPQHF
TRBV3-1	TRBJ2-3	.	.	TGTGCCAGCAGCCAAGTTTGGGGGGGCGTTTCAGATACGCAGTATTTT	CASSQVWGGVSDTQYF
TRBV15	TRBJ1-5	few	.	TGTGCCACCAGCGTGGGGCAGGGATTGAATCAGCCCCAGCATTTT	CATSVGQGLNQPQHF
TRBV7-2	TRBJ2-3	.	.	TGTGCCAGCAGCTCCCTGAAGGGGGGCTCTATCACAGATACGCAGTATTTT	CASSSLKGGSITDTQYF
TRBV11-2	TRBJ2-7	.	.	TGTGCCAGCAGACGCCTCTTGGGGGAGCAGTACTTC	CASRRLLGEQYF
TRBV20-1	TRBJ2-7	.	TRBD2	TGCAGTGCTAGGGGCACTAGCGGGAGGAACGAGCAGTACTTC	CSARGTSGRNEQYF
TRBV27	TRBJ1-1	.	.	TGTGCCAGCAACCAAAACCCCCGGGGGTCGAACACTGAAGCTTTCTTT	CASNQNPRGSNTEAFF
TRBV3-1	TRBJ2-5	.	.	TGTGCCCGCAGCCAAGACTCCGTTACAGGGAGACAAGAGACCCAGTACTTC	CARSQDSVTGRQETQYF
TRBV19	TRBJ2-1	.	.	TGTGCCAGTAGTATTAGTTCCTTGCATGATGCCTACAATGAGCAGTTCTTC	CASSISSLHDAYNEQFF
TRBV11-3	TRBJ2-1	few	.	TGTGCCAGCAGCTTAGACGAGGATACTGAGCAGTTCTTC	CASSLDEDTEQFF
TRBV12-3/TRBV12-4	TRBJ1-1	.	.	TGTGCCGGCACCCCCGGGGGGGCAACTGAAGCTTTCTTT	CAGTPGGATEAFF
TRBV19	TRBJ1-5	.	.	TGTGCCACCTACCTTGGACAGAATATTCAGCCCCAGCATTTT	CATYLGQNIQPQHF